Included here is one T cell receptor (beta chain) sequence, with context. The sample belongs to a study of cytomegalovirus exposure and HLA in healthy donors. V lost 3 bases, J lost 5 bases, and 16 bases stayed unmatched. CDR3 length equals 18 residues. In germline, CDR1 is MNHEY, CDR2 SMNVEV (reference sequence). Primers included in the PCR were 60 Vbeta and 13 Jbeta primers. Profiling relied on immunoSEQ multiplex PCR, and the TCRdb table lists in-frame clones only, not all of them. The sample lists about 230,000 clones, 80% to 90% seen once, with 0.2% to 0.3% in the top ten. This clonotype originated in a girl aged 2-10 years in good health and CMV-seronegative. The sequenced sample was PBMCs. The chain combines TRBV27 with TRBJ1-1; 9 bases map to TRBD1. The CDR3 sequence is CASSFKTGGLFGYTEAFF. In DNA form, the CDR3 reads TGTGCCAGCAGTTTTAAGACAGGGGGGCTTTTCGGTTATACTGAAGCTTTCTTT.